The TCR beta chain described here comes from a study of blood T cell repertoires in COVID-19. The table came from immunoSEQ multiplex PCR; TCRdb's copy has only in-frame clones and leaves some out. The sample carries around 160,000 clones, about four fifths recorded once. V was clipped by 5 bases and J by 5 bases, with 15 bases between them. The CDR3 consists of 14 residues. Germline CDR1 LNHDA, CDR2 SQIVND (reference sequence). This sequence was found in a human donor with acute or convalescent COVID-19. The donor label of this sample is uncertain. The chain couples TRBV19 to TRBJ1-2; a weak D match, TRBD1 (5 bases). The source material was peripheral blood. This CDR3 is CASSPGLTAYGYTF. The CDR3 DNA follows: TGTGCCAGTAGTCCGGGACTTACGGCATATGGCTACACCTTC.